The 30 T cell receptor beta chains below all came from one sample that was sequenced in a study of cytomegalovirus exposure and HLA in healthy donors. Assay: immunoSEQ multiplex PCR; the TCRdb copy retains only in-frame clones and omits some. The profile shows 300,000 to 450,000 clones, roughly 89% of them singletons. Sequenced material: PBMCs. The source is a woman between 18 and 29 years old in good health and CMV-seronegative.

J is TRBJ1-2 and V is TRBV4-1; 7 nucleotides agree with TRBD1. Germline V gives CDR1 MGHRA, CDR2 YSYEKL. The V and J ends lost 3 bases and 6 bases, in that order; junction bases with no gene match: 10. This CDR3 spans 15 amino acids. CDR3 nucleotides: TGCGCCAGCAGCCACCGACAGGGCAGGGGAGATGGCTACACCTTC. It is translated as CASSHRQGRGDGYTF.

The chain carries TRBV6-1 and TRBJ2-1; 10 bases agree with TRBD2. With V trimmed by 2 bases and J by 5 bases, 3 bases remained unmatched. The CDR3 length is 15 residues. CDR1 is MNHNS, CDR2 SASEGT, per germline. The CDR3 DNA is TGTGCCAGCAGTGAAAGCGGGGGGGGCCACAATGAGCAGTTCTTC. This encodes CASSESGGGHNEQFF.

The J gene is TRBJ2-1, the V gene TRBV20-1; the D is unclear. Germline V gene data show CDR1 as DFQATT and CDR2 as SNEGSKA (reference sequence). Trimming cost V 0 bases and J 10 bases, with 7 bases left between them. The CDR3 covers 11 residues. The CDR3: CSARELIEQFF. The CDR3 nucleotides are TGCAGTGCTAGAGAACTCATCGAGCAGTTCTTC.

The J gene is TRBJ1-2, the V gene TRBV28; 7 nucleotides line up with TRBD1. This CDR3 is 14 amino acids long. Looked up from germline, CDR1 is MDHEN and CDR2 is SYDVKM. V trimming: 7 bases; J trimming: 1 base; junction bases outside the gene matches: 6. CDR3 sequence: CASTLTGINYGYTF. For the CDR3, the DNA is TGTGCCAGCACCCTGACAGGGATTAACTATGGCTACACCTTC.

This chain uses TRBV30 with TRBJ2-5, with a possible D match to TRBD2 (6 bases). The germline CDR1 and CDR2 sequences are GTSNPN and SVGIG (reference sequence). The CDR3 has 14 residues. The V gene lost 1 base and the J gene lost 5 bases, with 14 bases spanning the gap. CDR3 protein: CAWSGPPSVETQYF. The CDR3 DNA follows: TGTGCCTGGAGTGGACCCCCTAGCGTGGAGACCCAGTACTTC.

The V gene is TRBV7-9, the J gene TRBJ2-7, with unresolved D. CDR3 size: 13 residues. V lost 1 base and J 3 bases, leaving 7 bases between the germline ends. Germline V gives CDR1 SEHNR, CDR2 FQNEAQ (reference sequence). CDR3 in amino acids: CASSLGNYYEQYF. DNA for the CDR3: TGTGCCAGCAGCTTAGGCAACTACTACGAGCAGTACTTC.

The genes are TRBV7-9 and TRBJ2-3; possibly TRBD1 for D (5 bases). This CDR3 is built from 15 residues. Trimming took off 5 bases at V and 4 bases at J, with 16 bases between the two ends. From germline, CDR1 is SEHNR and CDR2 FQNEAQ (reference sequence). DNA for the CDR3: TGTGCCAGCAGCGCCCCAGGGATCGGCGCAGATACGCAGTATTTT. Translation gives CASSAPGIGADTQYF.

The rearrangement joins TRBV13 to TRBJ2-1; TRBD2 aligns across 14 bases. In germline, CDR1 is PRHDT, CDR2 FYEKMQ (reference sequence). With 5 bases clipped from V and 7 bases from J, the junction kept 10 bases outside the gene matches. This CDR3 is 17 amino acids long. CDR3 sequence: CASSRGTSGGFRNEQFF. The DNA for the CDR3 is TGTGCCAGCAGCCGCGGGACTAGCGGGGGTTTTCGGAATGAGCAGTTCTTC. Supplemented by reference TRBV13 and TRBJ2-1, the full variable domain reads AAGVIQSPRHLIKEKRETATLKCYPIPRHDTVYWYQQGPGQDPQFLISFYEKMQSDKGSIPDRFSAQQFSDYHSELNMSSLELGDSALYFCASSRGTSGGFRNEQFFGPGTRLTVL.

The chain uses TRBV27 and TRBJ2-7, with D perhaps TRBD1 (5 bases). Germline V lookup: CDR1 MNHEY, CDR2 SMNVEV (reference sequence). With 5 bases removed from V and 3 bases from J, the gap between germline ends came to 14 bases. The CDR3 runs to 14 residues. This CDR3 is CASSNLGAYYEQYF. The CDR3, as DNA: TGTGCCAGCAGTAACCTAGGGGCATACTACGAGCAGTACTTC.

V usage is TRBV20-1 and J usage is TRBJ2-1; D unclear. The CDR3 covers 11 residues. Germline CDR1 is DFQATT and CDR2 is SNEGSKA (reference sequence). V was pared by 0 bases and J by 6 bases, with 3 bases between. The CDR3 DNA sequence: TGCAGTGCTAGAGATCGCAATGAGCAGTTCTTC. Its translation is CSARDRNEQFF.

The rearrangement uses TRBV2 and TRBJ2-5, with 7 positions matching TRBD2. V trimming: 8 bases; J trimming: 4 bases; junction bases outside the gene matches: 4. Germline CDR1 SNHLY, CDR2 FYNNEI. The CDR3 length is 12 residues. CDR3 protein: CASSWGGETQYF. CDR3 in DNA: TGTGCCAGCTCATGGGGGGGAGAGACCCAGTACTTC. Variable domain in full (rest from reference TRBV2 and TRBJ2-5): EPEVTQTPSHQVTQMGQEVILRCVPISNHLYFYWYRQILGQKVEFLVSFYNNEISEKSEIFDDQFSVERPDGSNFTLKIRSTKLEDSAMYFCASSWGGETQYFGPGTRLLVL.

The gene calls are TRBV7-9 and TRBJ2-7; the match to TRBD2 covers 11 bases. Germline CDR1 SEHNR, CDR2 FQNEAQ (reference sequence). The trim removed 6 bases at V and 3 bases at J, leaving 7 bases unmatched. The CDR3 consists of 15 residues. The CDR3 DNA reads TGTGCCAGCAGGGCCGGGACTAGCGGCGGCTACGAGCAGTACTTC. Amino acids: CASRAGTSGGYEQYF.

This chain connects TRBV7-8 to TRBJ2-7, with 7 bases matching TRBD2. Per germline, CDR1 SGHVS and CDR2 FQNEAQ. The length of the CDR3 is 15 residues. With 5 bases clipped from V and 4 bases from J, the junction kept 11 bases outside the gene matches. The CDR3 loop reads CASSPWGGDRYEQYF. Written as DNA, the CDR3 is TGTGCCAGCAGCCCATGGGGGGGGGACCGGTACGAGCAGTACTTC.

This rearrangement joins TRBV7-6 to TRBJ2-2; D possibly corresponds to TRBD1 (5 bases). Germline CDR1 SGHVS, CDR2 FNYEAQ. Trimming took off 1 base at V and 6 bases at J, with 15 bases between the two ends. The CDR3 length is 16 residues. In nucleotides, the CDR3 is TGTGCCAGCAGCTTAGTTGGACACGGACAATCCGGGGAGCTGTTTTTT. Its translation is CASSLVGHGQSGELFF.

The CDR3 DNA is TGTGCCAGCAGCTTAGCAACAGGGGCAGTCGGTGAAAAACTGTTTTTT. Its protein product is CASSLATGAVGEKLFF. V gene TRBV7-9 combines with J gene TRBJ1-4, with 7 bases aligning to TRBD1. This CDR3 region has 16 residues. V was clipped by 0 bases and J by 7 bases; unmatched bases: 8. The germline gives CDR1 SEHNR, CDR2 FQNEAQ (reference sequence). Drawing the rest from reference TRBV7-9 and TRBJ1-4, the complete variable domain is DTGVSQNPRHKITKRGQNVTFRCDPISEHNRLYWYRQTLGQGPEFLTYFQNEAQLEKSRLLSDRFSAERPKGSFSTLEIQRTEQGDSAMYLCASSLATGAVGEKLFFGSGTQLSVL.

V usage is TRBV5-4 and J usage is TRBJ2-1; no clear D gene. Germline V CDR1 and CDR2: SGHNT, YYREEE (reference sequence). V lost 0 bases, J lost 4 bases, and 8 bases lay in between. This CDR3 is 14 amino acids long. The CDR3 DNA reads TGTGCCAGCAGCTTGGATGGCCCATACAATGAGCAGTTCTTC. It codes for CASSLDGPYNEQFF.

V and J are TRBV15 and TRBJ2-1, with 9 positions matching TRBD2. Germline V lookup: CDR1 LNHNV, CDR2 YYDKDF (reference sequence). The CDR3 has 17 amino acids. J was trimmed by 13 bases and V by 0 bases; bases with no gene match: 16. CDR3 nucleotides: TGTGCCACCAGCAGAGAAGGTTCCTGGCGGGAGGGCGAGCTCCAGTTCTTC. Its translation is CATSREGSWREGELQFF.

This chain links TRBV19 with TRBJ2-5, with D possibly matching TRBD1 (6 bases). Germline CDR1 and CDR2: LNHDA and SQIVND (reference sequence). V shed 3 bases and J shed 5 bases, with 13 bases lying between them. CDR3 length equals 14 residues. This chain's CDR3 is CASSMGNRAETQYF. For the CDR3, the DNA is TGTGCCAGTAGTATGGGAAACAGGGCGGAGACCCAGTACTTC.

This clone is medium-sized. The CDR3 DNA follows: TGTGCCAGCAGCTCCATACAGGGGGCCGACGGCTACAATGAGCAGTTCTTC. This codes for CASSSIQGADGYNEQFF. V gene TRBV5-6 combines with J gene TRBJ2-1; 9 bases align to TRBD1. Germline V gives CDR1 SGHDT, CDR2 YYEEEE. Unmatched junction bases numbered 10, after V lost 3 bases and J lost 3 bases. The CDR3 runs 17 residues.

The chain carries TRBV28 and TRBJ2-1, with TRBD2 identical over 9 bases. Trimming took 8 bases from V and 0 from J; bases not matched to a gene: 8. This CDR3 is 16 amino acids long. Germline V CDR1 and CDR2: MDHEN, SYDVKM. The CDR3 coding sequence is TGTGCCAGCTGTCCTAGCGGGGAACCCTCCTACAATGAGCAGTTCTTC. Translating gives CASCPSGEPSYNEQFF.

The CDR3 nucleotides read TGTGCCAGCAGCTTGGAGGACTTCTATGGCTACACCTTC. Its translation: CASSLEDFYGYTF. The chain joins TRBV5-4 to TRBJ1-2; D ambiguous. Germline V gene sequence: CDR1 SGHNT, CDR2 YYREEE (reference sequence). The length of the CDR3 is 13 residues. Trimming cost V 0 bases and J 4 bases, with 7 bases left between them.

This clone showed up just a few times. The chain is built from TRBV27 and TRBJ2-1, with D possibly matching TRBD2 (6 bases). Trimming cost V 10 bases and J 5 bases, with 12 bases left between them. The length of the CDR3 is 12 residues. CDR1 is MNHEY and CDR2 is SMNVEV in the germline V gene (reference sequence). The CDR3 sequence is CATRLDHNEQFF. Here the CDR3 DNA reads TGTGCCACCCGACTAGATCACAATGAGCAGTTCTTC.

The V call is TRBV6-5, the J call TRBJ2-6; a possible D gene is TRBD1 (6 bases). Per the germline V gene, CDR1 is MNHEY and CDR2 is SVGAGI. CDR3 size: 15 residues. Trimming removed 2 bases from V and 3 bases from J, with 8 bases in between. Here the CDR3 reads CASSYGGFGANVLTF. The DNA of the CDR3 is TGTGCCAGCAGTTACGGGGGCTTTGGGGCCAACGTCCTGACTTTC.

CDR3 amino acids: CAWRPPRAMNTEAFF. The CDR3 DNA reads TGTGCCTGGAGGCCTCCGAGGGCCATGAACACTGAAGCTTTCTTT. V usage is TRBV30 and J usage is TRBJ1-1; no clear D. Germline assignment: CDR1 GTSNPN and CDR2 SVGIG (reference sequence). The CDR3 length is 15 residues. Between the trimmed V and J ends, which lost 3 bases and 0 bases, there was a span of 14 bases.

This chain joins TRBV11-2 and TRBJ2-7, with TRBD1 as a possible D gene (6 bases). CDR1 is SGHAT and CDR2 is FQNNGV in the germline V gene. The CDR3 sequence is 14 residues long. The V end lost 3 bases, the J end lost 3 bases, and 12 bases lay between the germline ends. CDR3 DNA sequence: TGTGCCAGCAGCTTCCTAGTAGGGGGCTACGAGCAGTACTTC. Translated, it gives CASSFLVGGYEQYF.

Written as DNA, the CDR3 is TGTGCCAGTAGTATAGGGCGGGAGTATAACGAGCAGTACTTC. Encoded protein: CASSIGREYNEQYF. This chain links TRBV19 with TRBJ2-7; 7 bases fit TRBD2. With 1 base clipped from V and 5 bases from J, the junction kept 5 bases outside the gene matches. The CDR3 is made up of 14 amino acids. CDR1 and CDR2 from the germline V gene are LNHDA and SQIVND (reference sequence). Full variable domain (missing parts from reference TRBV19 and TRBJ2-7): DGGITQSPKYLFRKEGQNVTLSCEQNLNHDAMYWYRQDPGQGLRLIYYSQIVNDFQKGDIAEGYSVSREKKESFPLTVTSAQKNPTAFYLCASSIGREYNEQYFGPGTRLTVT.

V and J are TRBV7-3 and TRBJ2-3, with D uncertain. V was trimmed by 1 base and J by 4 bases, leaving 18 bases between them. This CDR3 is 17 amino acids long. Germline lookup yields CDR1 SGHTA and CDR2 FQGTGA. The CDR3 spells CASSLSGSSRSADTQYF. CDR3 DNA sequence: TGTGCCAGCAGCTTAAGTGGCTCTTCCCGCTCCGCAGATACGCAGTATTTT.

CDR3: CASSLEGNTGELFF. CDR3 DNA sequence: TGTGCCAGCAGTTTAGAGGGGAACACCGGGGAGCTGTTTTTT. The rearrangement links TRBV27 to TRBJ2-2, with D perhaps matching TRBD2 (5 bases). The CDR3 covers 14 residues. V was clipped by 2 bases and J by 1 base, with 5 bases between them. From germline, CDR1 is MNHEY and CDR2 SMNVEV (reference sequence).

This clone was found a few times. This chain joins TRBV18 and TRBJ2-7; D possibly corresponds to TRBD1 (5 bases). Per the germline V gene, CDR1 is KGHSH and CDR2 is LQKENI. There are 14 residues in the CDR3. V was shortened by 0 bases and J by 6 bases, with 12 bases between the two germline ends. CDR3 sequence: CASSPPNGHPEQYF. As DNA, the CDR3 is TGTGCCAGCTCACCACCAAACGGACACCCCGAGCAGTACTTC.

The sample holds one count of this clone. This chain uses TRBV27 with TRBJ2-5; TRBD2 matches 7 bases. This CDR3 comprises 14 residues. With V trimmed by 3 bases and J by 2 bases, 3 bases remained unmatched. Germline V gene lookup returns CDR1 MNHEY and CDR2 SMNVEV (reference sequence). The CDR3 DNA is TGTGCCAGCAGTTTTGCGGGAGCTCAAGAGACCCAGTACTTC. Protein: CASSFAGAQETQYF.